The 10 T cell receptor beta chains reported below all come from one sample, sequenced in a study of early T cells in non-severe SARS-CoV-2 infection. MiXCR was run by TCRdb on the 5' RACE reads, yielding one entry per CDR3 protein. This table holds roughly 51,000 distinct CDR3 sequences, over 7.5% found once. Material: whole blood. Receptors were obtained from an adult who was a healthcare worker with PCR-confirmed SARS-CoV-2 infection or an uninfected control (not recorded which).

This clonotype was recorded a few times. This sequence joins TRBV12-3 or TRBV12-4 and TRBJ2-4, with TRBD1 as a possible D gene (7 bases). The CDR3 sequence is 12 residues long. Trimming took off 6 bases at V and 9 bases at J, with 12 bases between the two ends. CDR3 in DNA: TGTGCCAGCAGCCCAGGGGGAGGCATTCAGTACTTC. This codes for CASSPGGGIQYF.

Only a few counts were recorded for this clonotype. The rearrangement links TRBV18 to TRBJ2-4; 8 positions agree with TRBD2. This CDR3 comprises 14 residues. Per the germline V gene, CDR1 is KGHSH and CDR2 is LQKENI. With 2 bases clipped from V and 6 bases from J, the junction kept 3 bases outside the gene matches. In DNA, the CDR3 is TGTGCCAGCTCACCAAGCGGGGGCGGAAACATTCAGTACTTC. Amino acids: CASSPSGGGNIQYF.

Details on this clonotype: At one end, the junction sequence differs from germline, possibly due to a read error. The rearrangement links TRBV11-2 to TRBJ2-7; 7 nucleotides agree with TRBD2. Germline V gives CDR1 SGHAT, CDR2 FQNNGV. The length of the CDR3 is 15 residues. CDR3 DNA: TGTGCCAGCAGCCTAGGGACTAACCCATCCTACGACCAGTACTTC. Amino acids: CASSLGTNPSYDQYF.

This clonotype was counted ten times or more. The chain combines TRBV30 with TRBJ1-1; no clear D gene. The CDR3 has 12 amino acids. From germline, CDR1 is GTSNPN and CDR2 SVGIG (reference sequence). The V end was cut by 1 base, the J end by 3 bases, with 6 bases between. Here the CDR3 DNA reads TGTGCCTGGAGTGCGTGGGACACTGAAGCTTTCTTT. Its translation: CAWSAWDTEAFF.

This clonotype was seen many times. This rearrangement joins TRBV28 to TRBJ2-3, with a possible D match to TRBD2 (5 bases). Germline CDR1 MDHEN, CDR2 SYDVKM. The CDR3 length is 16 residues. The V end lost 6 bases, the J end lost 6 bases, and 22 bases lay between the germline ends. The CDR3 DNA is TGTGCCAGCAGCTCCGCCCTACTAGGCCGAGGTGATACGCAGTATTTT. It specifies CASSSALLGRGDTQYF.

This clonotype is categorized as medium-sized (0.01 to 0.1%). This chain links TRBV7-6 with TRBJ1-4, with D possibly TRBD1 on 6 matching bases. Germline CDR1 is SGHVS and CDR2 is FNYEAQ. CDR3 length: 18 amino acids. Trimming pared 7 bases from V and 0 bases from J, leaving 21 bases between. The CDR3 region has the DNA TGTGCCAGCAAACTATACGGGTCTTGGACAGCAACTAATGAAAAACTGTTTTTT. This translates into CASKLYGSWTATNEKLFF.

There are many counts of this clonotype. The rearrangement joins TRBV20-1 to TRBJ2-1; no reliable D call. V was cut by 5 bases and J by 2 bases, with 10 bases left in between. The CDR3 extends over 13 amino acids. CDR1 is DFQATT, CDR2 SNEGSKA, per germline (reference sequence). In DNA, the CDR3 is TGCAGTGCTCTCCGGCCCCCCTACAATGAGCAGTTCTTC. Protein: CSALRPPYNEQFF.

The chain uses TRBV6-2 or TRBV6-3 and TRBJ1-2; possibly TRBD1 for D (6 bases). CDR3 size: 14 residues. Trimming stripped 7 bases from V and 5 bases from J, with 17 bases between. Germline lookup yields CDR1 MNHEY and CDR2 SVGEGT. CDR3 loop: CASIRDKAYYGYTF. CDR3 nucleotides: TGTGCCAGCATCCGGGACAAAGCCTATTATGGCTACACCTTC.

This clonotype was detected ten times or more. The chain has TRBV12-3 or TRBV12-4 and TRBJ2-7; no definite D call. Trimming took 3 bases from V and 5 from J, leaving 5 bases between them. The CDR3 loop spans 11 amino acids. The CDR3 DNA is TGTGCCAGCAGTTTTTCGGACGAGCAGTACTTC. Its protein product is CASSFSDEQYF.

This clonotype came up a few times. The chain has TRBV2 and TRBJ2-7, with D maybe TRBD2 (6 bases). CDR1 is SNHLY and CDR2 is FYNNEI in the germline V gene. The CDR3 runs 12 residues. V lost 7 bases, J lost 4 bases, and 11 bases lay in between. CDR3 amino acids: CASTVAEYEQYF. In DNA form, the CDR3 reads TGTGCCAGCACCGTAGCGGAGTACGAGCAGTACTTC.